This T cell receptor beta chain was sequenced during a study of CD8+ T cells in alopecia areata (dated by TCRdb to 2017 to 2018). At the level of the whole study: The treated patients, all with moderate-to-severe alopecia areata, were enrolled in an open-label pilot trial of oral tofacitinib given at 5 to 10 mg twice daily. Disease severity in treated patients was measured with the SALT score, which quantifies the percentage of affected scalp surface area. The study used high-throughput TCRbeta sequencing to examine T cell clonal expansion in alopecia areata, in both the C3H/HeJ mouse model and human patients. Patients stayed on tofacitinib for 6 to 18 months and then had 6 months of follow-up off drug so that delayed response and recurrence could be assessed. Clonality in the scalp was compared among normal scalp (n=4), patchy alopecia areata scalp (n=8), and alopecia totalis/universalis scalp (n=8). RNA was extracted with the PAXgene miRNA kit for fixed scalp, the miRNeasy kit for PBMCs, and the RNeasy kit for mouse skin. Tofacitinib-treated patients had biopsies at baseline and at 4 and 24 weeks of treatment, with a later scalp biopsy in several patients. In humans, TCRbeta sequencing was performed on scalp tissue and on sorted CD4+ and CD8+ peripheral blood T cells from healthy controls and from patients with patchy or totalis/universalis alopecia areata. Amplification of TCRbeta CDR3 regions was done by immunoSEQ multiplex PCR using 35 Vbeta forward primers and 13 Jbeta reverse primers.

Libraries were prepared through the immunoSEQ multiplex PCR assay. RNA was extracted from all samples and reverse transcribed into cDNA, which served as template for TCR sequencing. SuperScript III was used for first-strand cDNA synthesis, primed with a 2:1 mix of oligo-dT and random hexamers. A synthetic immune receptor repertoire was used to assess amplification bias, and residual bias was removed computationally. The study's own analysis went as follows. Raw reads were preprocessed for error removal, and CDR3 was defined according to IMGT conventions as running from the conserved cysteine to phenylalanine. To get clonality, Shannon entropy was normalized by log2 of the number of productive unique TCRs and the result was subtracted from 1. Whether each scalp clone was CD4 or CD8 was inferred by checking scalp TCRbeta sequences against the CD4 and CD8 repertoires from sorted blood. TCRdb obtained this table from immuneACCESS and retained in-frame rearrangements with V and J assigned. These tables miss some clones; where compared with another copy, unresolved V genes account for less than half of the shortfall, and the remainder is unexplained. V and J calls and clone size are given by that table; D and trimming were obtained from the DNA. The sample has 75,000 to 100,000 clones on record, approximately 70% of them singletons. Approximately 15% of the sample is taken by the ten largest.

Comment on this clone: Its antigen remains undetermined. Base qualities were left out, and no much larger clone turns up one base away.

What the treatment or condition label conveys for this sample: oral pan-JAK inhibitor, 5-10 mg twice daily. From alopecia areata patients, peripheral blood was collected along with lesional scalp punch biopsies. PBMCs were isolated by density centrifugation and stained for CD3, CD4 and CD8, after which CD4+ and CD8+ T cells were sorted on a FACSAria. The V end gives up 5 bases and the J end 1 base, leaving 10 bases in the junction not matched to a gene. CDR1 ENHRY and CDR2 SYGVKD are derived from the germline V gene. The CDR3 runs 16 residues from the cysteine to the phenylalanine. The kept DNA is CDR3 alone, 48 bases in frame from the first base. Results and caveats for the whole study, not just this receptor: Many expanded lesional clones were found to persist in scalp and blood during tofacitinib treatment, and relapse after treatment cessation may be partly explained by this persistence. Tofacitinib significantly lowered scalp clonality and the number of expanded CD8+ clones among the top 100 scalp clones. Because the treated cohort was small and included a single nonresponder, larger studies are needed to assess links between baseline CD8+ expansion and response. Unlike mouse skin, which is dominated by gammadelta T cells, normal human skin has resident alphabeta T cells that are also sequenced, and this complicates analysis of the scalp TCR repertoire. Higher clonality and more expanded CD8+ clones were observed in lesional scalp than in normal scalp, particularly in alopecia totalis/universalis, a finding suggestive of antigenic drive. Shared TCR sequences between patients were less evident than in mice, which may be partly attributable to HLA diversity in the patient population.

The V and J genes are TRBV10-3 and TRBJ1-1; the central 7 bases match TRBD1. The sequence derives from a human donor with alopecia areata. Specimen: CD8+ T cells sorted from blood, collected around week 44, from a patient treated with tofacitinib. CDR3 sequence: CAISIKPGQPNTEAFF. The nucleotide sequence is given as TGTGCCATCAGTATTAAACCGGGACAGCCGAACACTGAAGCTTTCTTT.